Included here is one TCR beta chain sequence, with context. What it binds is unknown. Template material for TCR beta VDJ and CDR3 profiling consisted of genomic DNA. From the reads, TCRdb called clonotypes with MiXCR, one entry per CDR3 protein. The table lists approximately 150,000 distinct CDR3 sequences, roughly 45% of them singletons, with 3.2% in the top ten. Before being chosen for sequencing, patients had shown CD8+CD57+ cell expansion by flow cytometry. The sample is drawn from a study of CD8+CD57+ T cells in acquired aplastic anemia. Study-level information: Quantities of DNA derived from sorted CD4+ and CD8+ cells averaged about 3.2 ug. Study-wide findings and caveats: Researchers report that around 30 CD8+ CDR3 sequences appeared in both patients and controls. Patients were compared with controls for CD8+ Simpson's diversity, and no significant difference emerged.

The V gene end was trimmed by 5 bases and the J gene end by 4 bases; junction bases not matched to a gene: 5. The CDR3 is 14 amino acids. The germline CDR1 and CDR2 sequences are ENHRY and SYGVKD. The TCR sequence derives from a human donor with aplastic anemia. The chain carries TRBV10-3 and TRBJ2-5, with TRBD1 matching over 9 bases. The specimen sequenced was sorted CD4+, CD8+, or CD8+CD57+ T cells (not recorded which) from PBMCs. CDR3 sequence reads: CAISMTGGLETQYF. CDR3 DNA sequence: TGTGCCATCAGTATGACAGGGGGTCTAGAGACCCAGTACTTC.